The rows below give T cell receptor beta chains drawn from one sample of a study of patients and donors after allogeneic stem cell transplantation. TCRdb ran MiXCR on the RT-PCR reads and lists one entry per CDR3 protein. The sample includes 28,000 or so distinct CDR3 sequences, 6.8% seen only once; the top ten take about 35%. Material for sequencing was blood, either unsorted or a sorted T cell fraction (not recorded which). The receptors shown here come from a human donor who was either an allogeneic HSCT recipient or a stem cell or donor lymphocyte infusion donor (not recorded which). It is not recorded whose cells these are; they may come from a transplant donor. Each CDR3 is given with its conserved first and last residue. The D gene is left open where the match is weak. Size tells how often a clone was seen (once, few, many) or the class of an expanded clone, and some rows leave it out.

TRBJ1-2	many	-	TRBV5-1	CASSLGPRPVWGYTF	TGCGCCAGCAGCTTGGGACCCAGACCGGTCTGGGGCTACACCTTC
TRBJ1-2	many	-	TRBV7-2	CASSPAGSYGYTF	TGTGCCAGCAGTCCGGCAGGGAGCTATGGCTACACCTTC
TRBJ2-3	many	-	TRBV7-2	CASSIGLGNTQYF	TGTGCCAGCAGCATTGGCTTAGGGAATACGCAGTATTTT
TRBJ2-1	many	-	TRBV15	CATSRDIPISYNEQFF	TGTGCCACCAGCAGAGATATACCAATCTCCTACAATGAGCAGTTCTTC
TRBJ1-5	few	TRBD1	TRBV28	CASSARTGRGGINQPQHF	TGTGCCAGCAGTGCCAGGACAGGGAGGGGTGGTATCAATCAGCCCCAGCATTTT
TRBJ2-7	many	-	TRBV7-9	CASSLSGGLSYEQYF	TGTGCCAGCAGCTTATCCGGGGGGCTCTCCTACGAGCAGTACTTC
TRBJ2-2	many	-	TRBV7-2	CASSLVQNTGELFF	TGTGCCAGCAGCTTAGTACAGAACACCGGGGAGCTGTTTTTT
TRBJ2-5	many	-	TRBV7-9	CASSLAAGRETQYF	TGTGCCAGCAGCTTAGCGGCAGGGAGAGAGACCCAGTACTTC
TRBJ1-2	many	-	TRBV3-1	CASSHPSGYGYTF	TGTGCCAGCAGCCACCCCTCAGGCTATGGCTACACCTTC
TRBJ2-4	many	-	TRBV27	CASSFGGKNIQYF	TGTGCCAGCAGTTTTGGCGGGAAAAACATTCAGTACTTC
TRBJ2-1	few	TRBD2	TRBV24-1	CATSDRTSASSYNEQFF	TGTGCCACCAGTGACCGTACTAGCGCCAGCTCCTACAATGAGCAGTTCTTC
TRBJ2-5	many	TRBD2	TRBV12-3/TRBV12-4	CASSFGEGKTQYF	TGTGCCAGCAGTTTCGGGGAGGGGAAGACCCAGTACTTC
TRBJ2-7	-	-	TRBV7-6	CASSLGAGVSYEQYF	TGTGCCAGCAGCTTAGGAGCAGGCGTATCCTACGAGCAGTACTTC
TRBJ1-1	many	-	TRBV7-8	CASSSARYREKVEAFF	TGTGCCAGCAGCTCAGCCCGGTACAGGGAAAAAGTTGAAGCTTTCTTT
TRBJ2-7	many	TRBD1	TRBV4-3	CASSQDMRGPPHEQYF	TGCGCCAGCAGCCAAGATATGAGGGGGCCCCCCCACGAGCAGTACTTC
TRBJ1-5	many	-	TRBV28	CASSFGSWDQPQHF	TGTGCCAGCAGTTTCGGCAGTTGGGATCAGCCCCAGCATTTT
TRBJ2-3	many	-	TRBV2	CASSVQGITDTQYF	TGTGCCAGCAGTGTACAAGGGATCACAGATACGCAGTATTTT
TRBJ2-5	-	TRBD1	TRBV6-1	CASVGQAFQETQYF	TGTGCCAGCGTTGGACAGGCCTTCCAAGAGACCCAGTACTTC
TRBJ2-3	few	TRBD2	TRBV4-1	CASSSQLARFTWAQYF	TGCGCCAGCAGCTCGCAACTAGCGCGATTCACGTGGGCGCAGTATTTT
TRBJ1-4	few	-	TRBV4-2	CASSPLEGGREKLFF	TGTGCCAGCAGCCCCCTGGAGGGGGGTAGGGAAAAACTGTTTTTT
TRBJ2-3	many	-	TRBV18	CASSPNTGLSDTQYF	TGTGCCAGCTCACCAAATACAGGGTTATCAGATACGCAGTATTTT
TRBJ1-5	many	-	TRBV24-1	CATSSPDDNSNQPQHF	TGTGCCACCAGTAGCCCAGACGATAATAGCAATCAGCCCCAGCATTTT
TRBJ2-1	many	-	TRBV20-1	CSAREARRYNEQFF	TGCAGTGCTAGAGAAGCCCGGAGATACAATGAGCAGTTCTTC
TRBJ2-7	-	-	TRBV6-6	CASMGEGQWAYEQYF	TGTGCCAGCATGGGGGAAGGTCAATGGGCCTACGAGCAGTACTTC
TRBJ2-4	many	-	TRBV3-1	CASSQVLAKNIQYF	TGTGCCAGCAGCCAAGTACTAGCCAAAAACATTCAGTACTTC
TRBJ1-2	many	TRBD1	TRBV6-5	CASSYSGGDGYTF	TGTGCCAGCAGTTACTCAGGGGGCGATGGCTACACCTTC
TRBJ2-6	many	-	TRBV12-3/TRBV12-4	CASSNRDPGANVLTF	TGTGCCAGCAGTAACAGGGACCCTGGGGCCAACGTCCTGACTTTC
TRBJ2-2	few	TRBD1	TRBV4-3	CASSQVGTGVTGELFF	TGCGCCAGCAGCCAAGTCGGGACAGGGGTAACCGGGGAGCTGTTTTTT
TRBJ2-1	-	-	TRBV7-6	CASSLGAGYFNEQFF	TGTGCCAGCAGCTTAGGTGCAGGGTATTTCAATGAGCAGTTCTTC
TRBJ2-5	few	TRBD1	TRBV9	CASSEQQGAYETQYF	TGTGCCAGCAGCGAACAACAGGGGGCATACGAGACCCAGTACTTC
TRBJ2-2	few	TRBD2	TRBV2	CASKRDNTGELFF	TGTGCCAGCAAGCGGGACAACACCGGGGAGCTGTTTTTT
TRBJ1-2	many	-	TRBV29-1	CSVERGLGYTF	TGCAGCGTTGAGAGAGGGTTGGGCTACACCTTC
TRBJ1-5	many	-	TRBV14	CASSQNNDGGSQHF	TGTGCCAGCAGCCAAAACAACGATGGAGGGTCCCAGCATTTT
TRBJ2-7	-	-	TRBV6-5	CASSLTGTSRSSYEQYF	TGTGCCAGCAGTCTTACGGGGACATCTAGGAGCTCCTACGAGCAGTACTTC
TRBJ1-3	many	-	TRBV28	CASSSPGANSGNTIYF	TGTGCCAGCAGTTCTCCCGGGGCCAACTCTGGAAACACCATATATTTT
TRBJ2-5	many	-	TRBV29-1	CSVGVETQYF	TGCAGCGTTGGGGTCGAGACCCAGTACTTC
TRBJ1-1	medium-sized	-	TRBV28	CAASPFGEAFF	TGTGCCGCGTCTCCATTTGGGGAAGCTTTCTTT
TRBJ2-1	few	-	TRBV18	CASSPGTSRSNEQFF	TGTGCCAGCTCACCCGGGACGTCGAGGTCCAATGAGCAGTTCTTC
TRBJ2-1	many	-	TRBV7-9	CASSSGPSSYNEQFF	TGTGCCAGCAGTTCCGGACCGAGCTCCTACAATGAGCAGTTCTTC
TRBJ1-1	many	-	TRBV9	CASSVDWDLNTEAFF	TGTGCCAGCAGCGTAGATTGGGACTTGAACACTGAAGCTTTCTTT
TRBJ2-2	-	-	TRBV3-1	CASSPRPGELFF	TGTGCCAGCAGCCCCCGGCCCGGGGAGCTGTTTTTT
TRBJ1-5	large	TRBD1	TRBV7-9	CASSLDRGQPQHF	TGTGCCAGCAGCTTAGACAGGGGACAGCCCCAGCATTTT
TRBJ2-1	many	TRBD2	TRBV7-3	CASSSGLAINEQFF	TGTGCCAGCAGCTCGGGACTAGCAATCAATGAGCAGTTCTTC
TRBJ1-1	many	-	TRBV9	CASSSGVVNTEAFF	TGTGCCAGCAGCTCAGGGGTGGTGAACACTGAAGCTTTCTTT
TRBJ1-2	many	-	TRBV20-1	CSALSSPGAGYTF	TGCAGTGCTTTGTCCTCACCCGGGGCTGGCTACACCTTC